Each of the 7 T cell receptor beta chains below was sequenced from the same sample in a study of Graves' ophthalmopathy and Graves' hyperthyroidism. Scientists amplified the TCR beta CDR3 regions from RNA transcripts. RT-PCR in the first round used HTBI primers; a second-round multiplex PCR followed. TCRdb ran MiXCR on the multiplex PCR reads and lists one entry per CDR3 protein. The repertoire holds about 740,000 distinct CDR3 sequences, with roughly 41% as singletons. The sequencing input was peripheral blood. Receptor source: an adult man with Graves' ophthalmopathy.

The rearrangement uses TRBV12-3 or TRBV12-4 and TRBJ1-5; no firm D call. V gave up 3 bases and J gave up 6 bases, with 12 bases separating them. CDR3 length: 14 residues. The CDR3 coding sequence is TGTGCCAGCAGTTTGGTAGGTGGTCGTCAGCCCCAGCATTTT. Its translation is CASSLVGGRQPQHF.

The chain employs TRBV7-2 and TRBJ2-7; 12 bases match TRBD2. Germline loops: CDR1 SGHTA, CDR2 FQGNSA. The V gene end was trimmed by 11 bases and the J gene end by 8 bases; junction bases not matched to a gene: 7. The CDR3 runs to 12 residues. DNA of the CDR3: TGTGCCTGGACTAGCGGGACCCCGAAGCAGTACTTC. It specifies CAWTSGTPKQYF.

V usage is TRBV7-2 and J usage is TRBJ2-6; D not certain. The CDR3 is 14 residues long. With 5 bases removed from V and 11 bases from J, the gap between germline ends came to 16 bases. The germline V gene encodes CDR1 SGHTA and CDR2 FQGNSA. The CDR3 sequence is CASSPRHGSYVLTF. The CDR3 DNA reads TGTGCCAGCAGCCCGAGGCACGGGTCCTACGTCCTGACTTTC.

The chain couples TRBV7-2 to TRBJ2-7; no firm D call. The CDR3 has 15 amino acids. V lost 1 base to trimming and J lost 3 bases, with 13 bases between them. Looked up from germline, CDR1 is SGHTA and CDR2 is FQGNSA. The CDR3 nucleotides read TGTGCCAGCAGCTTAGTTAGCAGAGAAGGCTACGAGCAGTACTTC. It codes for CASSLVSREGYEQYF.

The V gene is TRBV7-6, the J gene TRBJ2-7; D call uncertain. The ends were cut back, 5 bases at V and 9 bases at J, with 14 bases in the middle. Looked up from germline, CDR1 is SGHVS and CDR2 is FNYEAQ. This CDR3 contains 12 residues. CDR3 nucleotides: TGTGCCAGCAGCCCGGACCGAATTGGGCAGTACTTC. Protein: CASSPDRIGQYF.

The J gene is TRBJ1-5, the V gene TRBV24-1; no clear D. CDR1 KGHDR and CDR2 SFDVKD come from the germline V gene. CDR3 length: 14 amino acids. The V gene lost 11 bases and the J gene lost 9 bases, with 22 bases spanning the gap. In DNA form, the CDR3 reads TGTGCCAGCAGCAAAGTCCCCTTTATACCGCCCCAGCATTTT. It encodes CASSKVPFIPPQHF.

V and J are TRBV5-1 and TRBJ2-5, with D tentatively TRBD2 (7 bases). The V end lost 4 bases, the J end lost 0 bases, and 19 bases lay between the germline ends. CDR1 is SGHRS and CDR2 is YFSETQ in the germline V gene. This CDR3 is 17 amino acids long. The CDR3 DNA reads as TGCGCCAGCAGCCCTGTCTCGGGGGGACACTACCAAGAGACCCAGTACTTC. Translation gives CASSPVSGGHYQETQYF.